The 17 T cell receptor beta chains reported below all come from one sample, sequenced in a study of blood T cell repertoires in COVID-19. Sequencing was performed with immunoSEQ multiplex PCR; in TCRdb, only in-frame clones are kept and a portion is missing. The top ten hold approximately 14% of the sample, which has some 43,000 clones, about 80% seen once. The specimen sequenced was peripheral blood. The source of these receptors is a man aged 45-65 years with active or convalescent COVID-19.

The V call is TRBV10-2, the J call TRBJ2-3; 9 bases agree with TRBD2. V lost 11 bases to trimming and J lost 3 bases; unmatched junction nucleotides: 6. CDR1 and CDR2 (germline): WSHSY, SAAADI. The CDR3 runs 13 residues. CDR3 in amino acids: CAGGGGATDTQYF. The CDR3 DNA follows: TGCGCCGGCGGCGGGGGGGCAACAGATACGCAGTATTTT.

The chain carries TRBV29-1 and TRBJ1-1, with D unclear. The CDR3 contains 13 residues. V shed 4 bases and J shed 0 bases, with 9 bases lying between them. Germline CDR1 is SQVTM and CDR2 is ANQGSEA. Written as DNA, the CDR3 is TGCAGCGTTGTAGGAGTCATGAACACTGAAGCTTTCTTT. Amino acids: CSVVGVMNTEAFF.

The chain joins TRBV11-2 to TRBJ2-2; 7 bases are a match to TRBD1. Germline CDR1 reads SGHAT; CDR2 reads FQNNGV. CDR3 length: 15 amino acids. The ends lost 5 bases at V and 0 bases at J; junction bases unmatched: 3. Written as DNA, the CDR3 is TGTGCCAGCAGCATCGGGACAGCGAACACCGGGGAGCTGTTTTTT. This translates into CASSIGTANTGELFF.

This clone was picked up one time. This CDR3 is CASSRGLAGGSTDTQYF. The CDR3 DNA reads as TGTGCCAGCAGCAGGGGACTAGCGGGGGGGTCGACAGATACGCAGTATTTT. V usage is TRBV21-1 and J usage is TRBJ2-3; the DNA was not compared with TRBD2, the D call given in the table. TRBV21-1 counts as a pseudogene. CDR3 length equals 17 residues.

The chain carries TRBV11-2 and TRBJ1-4; D gene ambiguous. The germline V gene has CDR1 SGHAT and CDR2 FQNNGV. V lost 5 bases to trimming and J lost 0 bases, with 10 bases between them. The CDR3 is 15 residues long. The CDR3 DNA follows: TGTGCCAGCAGCCTCCTCGGAGCAACTAATGAAAAACTGTTTTTT. It encodes CASSLLGATNEKLFF. Based on the CDR3 plus reference TRBV11-2 and TRBJ1-4, the full variable domain is EAGVAQSPRYKIIEKRQSVAFWCNPISGHATLYWYQQILGQGPKLLIQFQNNGVVDDSQLPKDRFSAERLKGVDSTLKIQPAKLEDSAVYLCASSLLGATNEKLFFGSGTQLSVL.

V is TRBV10-2 and J is TRBJ1-1; TRBD1 agrees at 11 bases. There are 14 residues in the CDR3. The J segment lost 5 bases and the V segment lost 8 bases, leaving 7 bases of the junction unmatched. Germline lookup yields CDR1 WSHSY and CDR2 SAAADI. The CDR3 coding sequence is TGCGCCAGCTTTGGACAGGGGGCGGGGACTGAAGCTTTCTTT. Translated: CASFGQGAGTEAFF.

The chain joins TRBV18 to TRBJ2-3, with TRBD2 identical over 8 bases. The CDR3 length is 15 residues. Germline V gene lookup returns CDR1 KGHSH and CDR2 LQKENI. V was pared by 2 bases and J by 1 base, with 2 bases of the junction left unmatched. The CDR3 spells CASSPGRGGTDTQYF. The CDR3 DNA follows: TGTGCCAGCTCACCAGGGCGGGGGGGCACAGATACGCAGTATTTT. The whole variable domain, filled in from reference TRBV18 and TRBJ2-3, reads NAGVMQNPRHLVRRRGQEARLRCSPMKGHSHVYWYRQLPEEGLKFMVYLQKENIIDESGMPKERFSAEFPKEGPSILRIQQVVRGDSAAYFCASSPGRGGTDTQYFGPGTRLTVL.

The rearrangement joins TRBV5-1 to TRBJ2-2; 8 nucleotides match TRBD2. The V and J ends lost 4 bases and 4 bases, in that order; junction bases with no gene match: 6. From germline, CDR1 is SGHRS and CDR2 YFSETQ. The CDR3 consists of 15 residues. CDR3 residues: CASSLGGAVTGELFF. In DNA form, the CDR3 reads TGCGCCAGCAGCCTCGGGGGGGCCGTCACCGGGGAGCTGTTTTTT.

The rearrangement links TRBV12-5 to TRBJ2-3, with 7 bases that match TRBD1. V was clipped by 3 bases and J by 12 bases; unmatched bases: 9. The length of the CDR3 is 13 residues. Germline V gene sequence: CDR1 LGHNT, CDR2 FRNRAP. The CDR3, as DNA: TGTGCTAGTGGTTTATCCCCCCGGGACAGTCAGTATTTT. This encodes CASGLSPRDSQYF.

The V gene is TRBV5-1, the J gene TRBJ2-3; 11 positions match TRBD2. V lost 4 bases, J lost 0 bases, and 10 bases stayed unmatched. The CDR3 spans 18 residues. Germline values: CDR1 SGHRS, CDR2 YFSETQ. The CDR3 sequence is CASSKTSGGALSTDTQYF. The CDR3 DNA follows: TGCGCCAGCAGCAAAACTAGCGGGGGCGCCTTAAGCACAGATACGCAGTATTTT.

This chain joins TRBV6-1 and TRBJ2-7, with 9 bases that match TRBD2. V shed 3 bases, J shed 0 bases, and the junction held 12 bases outside the gene matches. This CDR3 is built from 18 residues. Germline V gene lookup returns CDR1 MNHNS and CDR2 SASEGT. The CDR3 region is CASSDRVAGAASSYEQYF. CDR3 nucleotides: TGTGCCAGCAGTGATAGGGTAGCGGGGGCGGCCAGCTCCTACGAGCAGTACTTC.

The rearrangement uses TRBV5-1 and TRBJ1-1; a weak D match, TRBD1 (6 bases). V was cut by 4 bases and J by 0 bases, with 13 bases left in between. Germline assignment: CDR1 SGHRS and CDR2 YFSETQ. The CDR3 covers 15 residues. This CDR3 is CASSPHRGMNTEAFF. The CDR3 DNA reads TGCGCCAGCAGCCCTCATAGGGGGATGAACACTGAAGCTTTCTTT.

DNA of the CDR3: TGCGCCAGCAGCTGGGGACAGGGGGCTTGGAACACTGAAGCTTTCTTT. As protein: CASSWGQGAWNTEAFF. This sequence joins TRBV5-1 and TRBJ1-1; the match to TRBD1 covers 12 bases. The CDR3 is 16 amino acids. From germline, CDR1 is SGHRS and CDR2 YFSETQ. With 3 bases clipped from V and 1 base from J, the junction kept 4 bases outside the gene matches.

The rearrangement uses TRBV29-1 and TRBJ2-2, with TRBD1 matching over 12 bases. This CDR3 is built from 14 residues. The V and J ends lost 6 bases and 6 bases, in that order; junction bases with no gene match: 5. The germline CDR1 and CDR2 sequences are SQVTM and ANQGSEA. The CDR3, as DNA: TGCAGCGTGAGGGACAGGGGGCTCCCCGGGGAGCTGTTTTTT. It yields the protein CSVRDRGLPGELFF.

V gene TRBV19 combines with J gene TRBJ2-7; possible D gene TRBD2, 6 bases. With 3 bases removed from V and 5 bases from J, the gap between germline ends came to 11 bases. Germline-derived CDR1 and CDR2 are LNHDA and SQIVND (reference sequence). The CDR3 is 13 amino acids. CDR3 bases: TGTGCCAGTAGTATCCGGACTAAAGACGAGCAGTACTTC. Its translation is CASSIRTKDEQYF.

The chain joins TRBV29-1 to TRBJ1-3; D may be TRBD1 (6 bases). Trimming removed 5 bases at V and 8 bases at J, with 19 bases between. The CDR3 sequence is 14 residues long. Germline V gene lookup returns CDR1 SQVTM and CDR2 ANQGSEA. CDR3 sequence reads: CSVLVPLEGDTIYF. For the CDR3, the DNA is TGCAGCGTTTTAGTTCCGCTTGAGGGGGACACCATATATTTT.

The chain combines TRBV12-2 with TRBJ1-3; no DNA check was done on the table's D call, TRBD1. TRBV12-2 is a pseudogene segment. This CDR3 spans 17 amino acids. The CDR3 sequence is CASRLIYTGRIGNTIYF. CDR3 DNA: TGTGCAAGTCGCTTAATATATACAGGGAGAATTGGAAACACCATATATTTT.